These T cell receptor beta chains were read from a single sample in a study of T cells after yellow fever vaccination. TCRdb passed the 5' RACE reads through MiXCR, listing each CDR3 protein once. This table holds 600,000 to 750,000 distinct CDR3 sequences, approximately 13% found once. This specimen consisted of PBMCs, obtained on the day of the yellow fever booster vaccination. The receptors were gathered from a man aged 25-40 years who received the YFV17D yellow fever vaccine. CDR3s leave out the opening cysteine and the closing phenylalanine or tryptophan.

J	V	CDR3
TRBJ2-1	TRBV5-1	ASSFSGFYNEQF
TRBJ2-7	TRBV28	ASQGGTGKPGEQY
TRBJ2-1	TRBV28	ASSLLGRTGYNEQF
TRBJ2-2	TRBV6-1	ASILATGELF
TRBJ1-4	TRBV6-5	ASSYLGQANEKLF
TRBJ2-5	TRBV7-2	ASSLEAQLETQY
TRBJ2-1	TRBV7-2	ASSSGPTSDTGEQF
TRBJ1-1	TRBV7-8	ASSPNTLADTEAF
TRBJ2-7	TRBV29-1	SVLTGVEQY
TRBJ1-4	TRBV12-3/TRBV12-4	ASSTGTELF
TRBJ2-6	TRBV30	AWSVGANVLT
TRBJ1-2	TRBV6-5	ASSYGGQGAGYT
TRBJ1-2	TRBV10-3	AISVDRGVYGYT
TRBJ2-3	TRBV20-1	FPGGDTQY
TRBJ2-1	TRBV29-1	SVETLTGRHEQF
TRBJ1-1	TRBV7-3	ASSLTRDTEAF
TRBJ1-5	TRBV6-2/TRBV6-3	ASSPERVSGQPQH
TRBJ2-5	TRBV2	ASSEARGPGAQY
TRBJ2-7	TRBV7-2	ASSHPGRFSYEQY
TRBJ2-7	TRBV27	ASSLARGNSYEQY
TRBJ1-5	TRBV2	ASRQQGARNQPQH
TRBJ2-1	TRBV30	AWEGRGYSNNEQF
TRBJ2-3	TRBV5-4	ASSPGQGLADTQY
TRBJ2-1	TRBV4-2	ASGYSGGNEQF
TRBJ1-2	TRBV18	ASSARDINYGYT
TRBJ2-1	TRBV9	ASSVVTSGLYNEQF
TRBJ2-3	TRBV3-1	ASSLWIQTSTDTQY
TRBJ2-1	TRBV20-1	SARVRGSAGYNEQF
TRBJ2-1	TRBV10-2	ASSEGSGISSYNEQF
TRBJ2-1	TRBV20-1	SARIGGSSYNEQF
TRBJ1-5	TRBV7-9	ASSLGRLNIDNQPQH
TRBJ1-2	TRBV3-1	ASSLGQAHYGYT
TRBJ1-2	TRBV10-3	ATATGDNYGYT
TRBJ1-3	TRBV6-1	ASSTPVPGNTIY
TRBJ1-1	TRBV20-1	SAPSHTGNTEAI
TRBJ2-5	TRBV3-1	ASSQGTGRETQY